A single sample gave rise to the 23 T cell receptor beta chains below, sequenced in a study of shared clonotypes between healthy human individuals. CD45RO-negative cells were positively selected for CCR7, leaving out terminally differentiated effector memory CD45RA+ cells. The method was immunoSEQ multiplex PCR; TCRdb's version includes in-frame clones alone and lacks a portion of them. In the table there are some 1,900,000 clones, about 95% of which are singletons. Sequencing was done on a sample of naive CD8+ T cells sorted from blood. The receptors were gathered from a man younger than 30 in good health.

The chain couples TRBV4-1 to TRBJ1-1; 8 bases align to TRBD1. Germline CDR1 and CDR2: MGHRA and YSYEKL. V dropped 4 bases and J dropped 3; count of bases not matched to a gene: 4. The CDR3 sequence is 14 residues long. Here the CDR3 reads CASSRGQGDTEAFF. CDR3 coding DNA: TGCGCCAGCAGCCGTGGACAGGGCGACACTGAAGCTTTCTTT.

The genes are TRBV2 and TRBJ2-2, with D possibly matching TRBD1 (6 bases). V was cut by 6 bases and J by 9 bases, with 14 bases left in between. CDR3 length equals 13 residues. The germline V gene has CDR1 SNHLY and CDR2 FYNNEI. The CDR3 sequence is CASRGQSSRELFF. CDR3 bases: TGTGCCAGCAGAGGACAGTCCAGCCGGGAGCTGTTTTTT. The entire variable domain, with the rest obtained from reference TRBV2 and TRBJ2-2, is as follows: EPEVTQTPSHQVTQMGQEVILRCVPISNHLYFYWYRQILGQKVEFLVSFYNNEISEKSEIFDDQFSVERPDGSNFTLKIRSTKLEDSAMYFCASRGQSSRELFFGEGSRLTVL.

The chain joins TRBV13 to TRBJ1-1; 7 bases agree with TRBD1. The ends lost 4 bases at V and 4 bases at J; junction bases unmatched: 3. The CDR3 spans 13 residues. The V gene's germline CDR1 is PRHDT and CDR2 FYEKMQ (reference sequence). CDR3 residues: CASSSGQSTEAFF. The CDR3 DNA follows: TGTGCCAGCAGCTCGGGACAGAGCACTGAAGCTTTCTTT.

This chain joins TRBV11-2 and TRBJ2-7; D is perhaps TRBD1 or TRBD2 (6 bases each). V lost 5 bases and J 5 bases, leaving 16 bases between the germline ends. In germline, CDR1 is SGHAT, CDR2 FQNNGV. The CDR3 consists of 14 residues. The CDR3 sequence is CASSTSVRGDEQYF. DNA for the CDR3: TGTGCCAGCAGCACCTCGGTTAGGGGGGACGAGCAGTACTTC.

The gene calls are TRBV9 and TRBJ2-3; maybe TRBD1 (6 bases). Germline lookup yields CDR1 SGDLS and CDR2 YYNGEE. The V end lost 7 bases, the J end lost 4 bases, and 16 bases lay between the germline ends. The CDR3 is made up of 14 amino acids. CDR3 sequence (DNA): TGTGCCAGCGACCTAGGGGGTACGTCAGATACGCAGTATTTT. It specifies CASDLGGTSDTQYF.

The chain uses TRBV28 and TRBJ1-2; 8 positions agree with TRBD1. CDR1 is MDHEN and CDR2 is SYDVKM in the germline V gene. This CDR3 is 18 amino acids long. Germline trimming cut 2 bases from V and 5 bases from J; bases unmatched to any gene: 16. As DNA, the CDR3 is TGTGCCAGCAGTTTACAGGGGGCGGGAATATGGCTTGAGTATGGCTACACCTTC. Translated: CASSLQGAGIWLEYGYTF.

In this sample, this clone turned up once. The V gene is TRBV5-1, the J gene TRBJ2-3; 8 bases line up with TRBD2. From germline, CDR1 is SGHRS and CDR2 YFSETQ. V shed 0 bases, J shed 2 bases, and the junction held 2 bases outside the gene matches. This CDR3 region has 15 residues. The CDR3 bases are TGCGCCAGCAGCTTGGTACTAGCGGCCACAGATACGCAGTATTTT. Translated: CASSLVLAATDTQYF.

The chain recombines TRBV7-9 with TRBJ1-2; 9 nucleotides agree with TRBD1. V lost 0 bases, J lost 6 bases, and 2 bases stayed unmatched. The CDR3 spans 14 residues. Germline lookup yields CDR1 SEHNR and CDR2 FQNEAQ (reference sequence). CDR3 DNA sequence: TGTGCCAGCAGCTTAGCCGGGACAGGGAATGGCTACACCTTC. Translation gives CASSLAGTGNGYTF. The whole variable domain, filled in from reference TRBV7-9 and TRBJ1-2, reads DTGVSQNPRHKITKRGQNVTFRCDPISEHNRLYWYRQTLGQGPEFLTYFQNEAQLEKSRLLSDRFSAERPKGSFSTLEIQRTEQGDSAMYLCASSLAGTGNGYTFGSGTRLTVV.

The chain employs TRBV15 and TRBJ2-7; a weak D match, TRBD1 (6 bases). This CDR3 spans 14 amino acids. Per the germline V gene, CDR1 is LNHNV and CDR2 is YYDKDF (reference sequence). The V end lost 1 base, the J end lost 3 bases, and 10 bases lay between the germline ends. CDR3 amino acids: CATSRGTGFYEQYF. The CDR3 coding sequence is TGTGCCACCAGCAGAGGCACAGGGTTCTACGAGCAGTACTTC.

V usage is TRBV5-1 and J usage is TRBJ1-4, with TRBD1 identical over 9 bases. Per germline, CDR1 SGHRS and CDR2 YFSETQ. The CDR3 extends over 15 amino acids. V trimming: 6 bases; J trimming: 0 bases; junction bases outside the gene matches: 3. CDR3 loop: CASKQGAATNEKLFF. Here the CDR3 DNA reads TGCGCCAGCAAACAGGGGGCGGCAACTAATGAAAAACTGTTTTTT.

The V call is TRBV7-9, the J call TRBJ2-5; weak D call: TRBD1 (7 bases). The CDR3 totals 14 residues. Trimming shortened V by 3 bases and J by 5 bases, and 13 bases separated the two germline ends. The V gene's germline CDR1 is SEHNR and CDR2 FQNEAQ (reference sequence). The CDR3 bases are TGTGCCAGCAGCTTGGAGGGACAGCGGGAGACCCAGTACTTC. This codes for CASSLEGQRETQYF.

The V and J genes are TRBV6-1 and TRBJ2-7, with 11 bases matching TRBD1. The V gene's germline CDR1 is MNHNS and CDR2 SASEGT. CDR3 length: 15 amino acids. Unmatched junction bases numbered 2, after V lost 1 base and J lost 3 bases. CDR3 loop: CASSEEGQGVYEQYF. In DNA form, the CDR3 reads TGTGCCAGCAGTGAAGAGGGACAGGGGGTCTACGAGCAGTACTTC.

J is TRBJ1-5 and V is TRBV19; D possibly corresponds to TRBD1 (5 bases). V lost 5 bases and J 4 bases, leaving 9 bases between the germline ends. Per germline, CDR1 LNHDA and CDR2 SQIVND (reference sequence). This CDR3 is 13 amino acids long. This chain's CDR3 is CASSVTENQPQHF. CDR3 sequence (DNA): TGTGCCAGTAGTGTGACAGAGAATCAGCCCCAGCATTTT.

Of note for this clone: This may be a read error: a much more frequent sequence differs by one nucleotide. The identical CDR3 is also encoded by other nucleotide sequences in the sample. The J gene is TRBJ2-7, the V gene TRBV6-1; no reliable D call. V dropped 6 bases and J dropped 3 bases, with 3 bases sitting between them. Germline V lookup: CDR1 MNHNS, CDR2 SASEGT. The CDR3 is made up of 10 amino acids. The CDR3 bases are TGTGCCAGCAGAGACTACGAGCAGTACTTC. Protein: CASRDYEQYF.

This chain links TRBV28 with TRBJ2-3; TRBD2 matches at 10 bases. Germline V gene sequence: CDR1 MDHEN, CDR2 SYDVKM. The V gene end was trimmed by 4 bases and the J gene end by 2 bases; junction bases not matched to a gene: 3. The CDR3 extends over 15 amino acids. The CDR3 DNA reads TGTGCCAGCAGTTGGGGGACTAGCGACACAGATACGCAGTATTTT. It is translated as CASSWGTSDTDTQYF.

The chain is built from TRBV5-6 and TRBJ2-7, with 7 positions matching TRBD2. The CDR3 has 14 residues. The V segment lost 0 bases and the J segment 1 base; nucleotides outside the gene matches: 1. Germline CDR1 reads SGHDT; CDR2 reads YYEEEE. This CDR3 reads CASSLARGSYEQYF. The CDR3 DNA is TGTGCCAGCAGCTTGGCGCGGGGGTCCTACGAGCAGTACTTC.

The chain is built from TRBV7-9 and TRBJ2-7; 11 bases match TRBD2. V shed 5 bases, J shed 3 bases, and the junction held 18 bases outside the gene matches. The CDR3 consists of 19 residues. The germline CDR1 and CDR2 sequences are SEHNR and FQNEAQ (reference sequence). The DNA of the CDR3 is TGTGCCAGCAGCCCGAATAGCGGGGGGGCGGCATGGGACTTCTACGAGCAGTACTTC. It specifies CASSPNSGGAAWDFYEQYF.

This chain uses TRBV7-9 with TRBJ2-7; 7 bases map to TRBD1. Germline CDR1 and CDR2: SEHNR and FQNEAQ (reference sequence). V shed 6 bases, J shed 7 bases, and the junction held 9 bases outside the gene matches. The CDR3 has 13 residues. CDR3 protein: CASSPTGAREQYF. The CDR3 DNA reads as TGTGCCAGCAGTCCTACAGGGGCACGGGAGCAGTACTTC.

The chain has TRBV7-2 and TRBJ2-5, with D possibly being TRBD1 or TRBD2 (5 bases each). The germline V and J ends were trimmed by 5 bases and 1 base, with 17 bases remaining between them. This CDR3 spans 16 amino acids. The germline V gene has CDR1 SGHTA and CDR2 FQGNSA. The CDR3 DNA sequence: TGTGCCAGCAGCCCAACCGGCCCGGGGACCCAAGAGACCCAGTACTTC. Residues: CASSPTGPGTQETQYF. The full variable domain, its missing parts supplied by reference TRBV7-2 and TRBJ2-5, is GAGVSQSPSNKVTEKGKDVELRCDPISGHTALYWYRQSLGQGLEFLIYFQGNSAPDKSGLPSDRFSAERTGGSVSTLTIQRTQQEDSAVYLCASSPTGPGTQETQYFGPGTRLLVL.

Comment on this clone: The sample contains more than one DNA sequence encoding this CDR3. The chain is built from TRBV19 and TRBJ2-1; 7 positions agree with TRBD2. The length of the CDR3 is 13 residues. With V trimmed by 5 bases and J by 4 bases, 2 bases remained unmatched. Germline V gives CDR1 LNHDA, CDR2 SQIVND (reference sequence). Here the CDR3 reads CASSLAGYNEQFF. The CDR3 nucleotides read TGTGCCAGTAGTTTAGCGGGTTACAATGAGCAGTTCTTC.

This rearrangement joins TRBV28 to TRBJ2-7, with 7 bases matching TRBD2. The CDR3 contains 15 residues. CDR1 MDHEN and CDR2 SYDVKM come from the germline V gene. J lost 5 bases, V lost 6 bases, and 13 bases had no gene match. For the CDR3, the DNA is TGTGCCAGCAGGCCCCGATGGGAGGGTATACACGAGCAGTACTTC. Its translation is CASRPRWEGIHEQYF.

The CDR3 region is CASSLWETSANEQFF. The CDR3 DNA is TGTGCCAGCAGCTTATGGGAGACTAGCGCCAATGAGCAGTTCTTC. The chain employs TRBV7-9 and TRBJ2-1; TRBD2 matches 8 bases. After removal of 2 bases from V and 6 bases from J, the junction contained 6 bases not matched to a gene. The CDR3 is made up of 15 amino acids. CDR1 and CDR2 (germline): SEHNR, FQNEAQ (reference sequence).

The gene calls are TRBV29-1 and TRBJ2-7; the D is unclear. The V end lost 7 bases, the J end lost 2 bases, and 15 bases lay between the germline ends. This CDR3 is built from 13 residues. CDR1 and CDR2 from the germline V gene are SQVTM and ANQGSEA. CDR3 residues: CSATVEFAYEQYF. DNA of the CDR3: TGCAGCGCTACAGTAGAATTCGCCTACGAGCAGTACTTC.